This T cell receptor beta chain was obtained from a study of control samples from healthy donors and cancer patients. Some clones are missing from TCRdb's copy, which holds only in-frame ones; the method was immunoSEQ multiplex PCR. This sample carries some 120,000 clones, about 94% of them seen once, and the ten largest clones take roughly 2.7%. The CDR3 totals 14 residues. With V trimmed by 5 bases and J by 3 bases, 4 bases remained unmatched. The germline V gene has CDR1 MNHEY and CDR2 SVGAGI. The receptor comes from a man aged 25 to 40 in good health. The chain combines TRBV6-5 with TRBJ1-5; TRBD1 aligns across 7 bases. Sequenced: blood. The CDR3 DNA reads as TGTGCCAGCAGTCTGGGACAGACCAATCAGCCCCAGCATTTT. Translating it yields CASSLGQTNQPQHF.